This T cell receptor beta chain was identified during a study of beta chain features in type 1 diabetes. Study-wide results and limits: At VDJ recombination sites, type 1 diabetes patients had fewer insertions and more deleted nucleotides. The naive, central memory and Treg TCRB repertoires looked more alike in patients than they did in healthy donors. HLA effects on TCRB rearrangement stayed unresolved here. TCRB CDR3s were moderately but significantly shorter in Type 1 diabetes patients in all four CD4+ subsets.

Expressed TCRB transcripts were sequenced because the isolated RNA had all been reverse transcribed beforehand. Profiling relied on immunoSEQ multiplex PCR, and the TCRdb table lists in-frame clones only, not all of them. The profile covers more than 95,000 clones, with about 18% appearing a single time and around 2.5% taken by the ten largest. This clone appeared a few times. Its target is unknown. The origin of this receptor is a man aged 18 to 30 with type 1 diabetes. The source material was central memory CD4+ T cells from blood.

CDR3 coding DNA: TGTGCTAGCGCGCGGGGGTCTGGCACAGATACGCAGTATTTT. This translates into CASARGSGTDTQYF. The rearrangement joins TRBV4-2 to TRBJ2-3; 7 bases are shared with TRBD2. The germline CDR1 and CDR2 sequences are LGHNA and YNFKEQ. CDR3 size: 14 residues.